This entry describes one T cell receptor beta chain. What it recognizes is unknown. The data originate from a study of T cell responses to AZD1222 COVID-19 vaccine. The CDR3 extends over 14 amino acids. The V gene's germline CDR1 is MDHEN and CDR2 SYDVKM. Trimming cost V 4 bases and J 1 base, with 10 bases left between them. This table comes from immunoSEQ multiplex PCR, and its TCRdb copy is limited to in-frame clones, with some not included. The sample consists of tens of thousands of clones, 90% to 95% of them appearing once. Study-level results: The repertoires were collected only after the peak T cell response. Once two AZD1222 doses were given, Spike-specific TCR breadth and depth went up. White British ancestry dominated among donors, who included more females, and clonal diversity was possibly underestimated.

The specimen comprised peripheral blood, sampled on day 0 of MenACWY control vaccination. The rearrangement joins TRBV28 to TRBJ1-2, with D possibly TRBD1 on 5 matching bases. The source of this sequence is an adult in good health. DNA for the CDR3: TGTGCCAGCAGTTGGGGACGGATTAACTATGGCTACACCTTC. It codes for CASSWGRINYGYTF.